This T cell receptor (beta chain) was recovered during a study of T cells in Graves' hyperthyroidism and ophthalmopathy. On the study more broadly: Peripheral blood sampling occurred at initial diagnosis, before any treatment.

Notes on the study in general: Ophthalmopathy was separated from stable hyperthyroidism by a 13 V-J model.

The investigators amplified TCR beta CDR3 regions from RNA transcripts. A set of HTBI primers served as the primers for a first-round RT-PCR of the TCR CDR3. A single record per CDR3 protein comes from TCRdb applying MiXCR to the multiplex PCR reads. The sample records about 840,000 distinct CDR3 sequences, around 38% being singletons. From germline, CDR1 is SQVTM and CDR2 ANQGSEA. V trimming: 4 bases; J trimming: 10 bases; junction bases outside the gene matches: 12. This CDR3 is built from 15 residues. Extraction of PBMCs used roughly 9.3 ml of fresh peripheral blood. This clonotype was counted many times. Its antigen is as yet unknown.

This receptor was identified in a young man with Graves' hyperthyroidism. The rearrangement uses TRBV29-1 and TRBJ1-4; 10 nucleotides match TRBD1. Sequencing was carried out using blood. CDR3 coding DNA: TGCAGCGTTGGGGTGGTGGAGACAGGGGGCGGAAAACTGTTTTTT. Translating it yields CSVGVVETGGGKLFF.